These T cell receptor beta chains were read from a single sample in a study of blood T cell repertoires in COVID-19. The method was immunoSEQ multiplex PCR; TCRdb's version includes in-frame clones alone and lacks a portion of them. The table shows tens of thousands of clones, with roughly 90% occurring only once. Sequencing was done on a sample of peripheral blood. These receptors all stem from an elderly man in a cohort sampled during active COVID-19. CDR3s include the opening cysteine and the closing phenylalanine or tryptophan. D genes are given only for firm matches. Size is omitted from some rows. Given values are once, few, many or a class for expanded clones.

clone_size	d_call	v_call	j_call	cdr3_aa	cdr3_nt
-	-	TRBV4-3	TRBJ1-5	CASSQDPTGNQPQHF	TGCGCCAGCAGCCAAGATCCGACTGGGAATCAGCCCCAGCATTTT
-	-	TRBV10-3	TRBJ1-1	CAISATEGNTEAFF	TGTGCCATCAGTGCAACGGAGGGAAACACTGAAGCTTTCTTT
-	TRBD1	TRBV19	TRBJ2-7	CASSDGTVSYEQYF	TGTGCCAGTAGCGACGGGACAGTTAGCTACGAGCAGTACTTC
-	TRBD2	TRBV4-3	TRBJ2-1	CASSQDSRGGRNNEQFF	TGCGCCAGCAGCCAAGATTCGCGGGGGGGCAGAAACAATGAGCAGTTCTTC
-	-	TRBV5-8	TRBJ1-1	CASSLAGGSTEAFF	TGTGCCAGCAGCTTGGCCGGGGGGAGCACTGAAGCTTTCTTT
-	-	TRBV4-3	TRBJ1-4	CASSQDTGRVEKLFF	TGCGCCAGCAGCCAAGACACAGGGAGGGTTGAAAAACTGTTTTTT
-	-	TRBV6-5	TRBJ2-6	CASSLNQGNVLTF	TGTGCCAGCAGTCTGAACCAGGGAAACGTCCTGACTTTC
once	TRBD1	TRBV10-3	TRBJ1-2	CAIRGGQGAPNYGYTF	TGTGCCATCAGGGGGGGACAGGGGGCGCCTAACTATGGCTACACCTTC
-	-	TRBV5-1	TRBJ2-7	CASSPYWTASYEQYF	TGCGCCAGCAGCCCCTACTGGACAGCATCCTACGAGCAGTACTTC
once	TRBD1	TRBV30	TRBJ1-2	CAWSAQSGGSGGYTF	TGTGCCTGGAGCGCCCAATCAGGGGGCAGTGGCGGCTACACCTTC
-	TRBD1	TRBV5-6	TRBJ1-1	CASSHRGTEAFF	TGTGCCAGCAGCCACAGGGGCACTGAAGCTTTCTTT
-	TRBD1	TRBV19	TRBJ2-7	CASSPRGTGNSYEQYF	TGTGCCAGTAGTCCCCGCGGGACAGGGAATTCCTACGAGCAGTACTTC
-	TRBD1	TRBV19	TRBJ1-2	CASIPRGQGAGGYTF	TGTGCCAGTATTCCCCGGGGACAGGGGGCAGGAGGCTACACCTTC
-	-	TRBV6-5	TRBJ2-1	CASRGQLYNEQFF	TGTGCCAGCAGAGGACAGTTGTACAATGAGCAGTTCTTC
-	-	TRBV6-5	TRBJ1-5	CASSSTGSNQPQHF	TGTGCCAGCAGTTCCACAGGGAGCAATCAGCCCCAGCATTTT
-	-	TRBV29-1	TRBJ2-3	CSVEESGATDTQYF	TGCAGCGTTGAAGAGTCAGGGGCCACAGATACGCAGTATTTT
few	TRBD1	TRBV5-1	TRBJ2-7	CASSLAIGQGAYEQYF	TGCGCCAGCAGCTTGGCAATCGGACAGGGGGCATACGAGCAGTACTTC
-	-	TRBV29-1	TRBJ2-1	CSVHDSWDEQFF	TGCAGCGTCCACGACAGTTGGGATGAGCAGTTCTTC
-	-	TRBV6-2/TRBV6-3	TRBJ2-7	CASSDLREQYF	TGTGCCAGCAGCGACTTACGGGAGCAGTACTTC
once	TRBD1	TRBV5-8	TRBJ2-7	CATQNSWDRATHEQYF	TGTGCCACCCAAAATTCTTGGGACAGGGCAACTCACGAGCAGTACTTC
-	TRBD1	TRBV14	TRBJ2-4	CASRRTGTNIQYF	TGTGCCAGCAGAAGGACAGGGACAAACATTCAGTACTTC
-	-	TRBV2	TRBJ1-1	CASSPDTRRNTEAFF	TGTGCCAGCAGTCCCGACACCCGACGGAACACTGAAGCTTTCTTT
-	-	TRBV9	TRBJ1-1	CASSRGRTEAFF	TGTGCCAGCAGCCGGGGTCGGACTGAAGCTTTCTTT
-	-	TRBV9	TRBJ2-2	CASSGGNTGELFF	TGTGCCAGCAGCGGAGGGAACACCGGGGAGCTGTTTTTT
-	-	TRBV11-2	TRBJ1-1	CASSLAPGLNTEAFF	TGTGCCAGCAGCTTAGCCCCAGGGTTGAACACTGAAGCTTTCTTT
-	-	TRBV18	TRBJ2-5	CASSAPGAQYF	TGTGCCAGCTCAGCCCCCGGGGCCCAGTACTTC